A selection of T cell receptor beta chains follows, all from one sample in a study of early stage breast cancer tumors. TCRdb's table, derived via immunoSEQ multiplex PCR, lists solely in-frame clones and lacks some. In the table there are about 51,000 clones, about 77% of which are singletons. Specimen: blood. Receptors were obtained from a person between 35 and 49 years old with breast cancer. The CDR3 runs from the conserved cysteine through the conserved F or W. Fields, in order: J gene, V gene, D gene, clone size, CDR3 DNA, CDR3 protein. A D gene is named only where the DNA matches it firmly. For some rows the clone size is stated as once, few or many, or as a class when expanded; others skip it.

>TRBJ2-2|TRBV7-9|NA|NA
TGTGCCAGCTCCAGTGACGCCTCCGGGGAGCTGTTTTTT
CASSSDASGELFF
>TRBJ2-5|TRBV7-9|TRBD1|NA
TGTGCCAGCAGCTTGACAGGGGCTACCGCCCAAGAGACCCAGTACTTC
CASSLTGATAQETQYF
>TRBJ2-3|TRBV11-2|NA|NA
TGTGCCAGCAGCTTAGATGCGGGGGCTACAGATACGCAGTATTTT
CASSLDAGATDTQYF
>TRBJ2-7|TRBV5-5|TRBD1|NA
TGTGCCAGCAGCTTGGGCTCCCCGGGACAGGGCTTCTACGAGCAGTACTTC
CASSLGSPGQGFYEQYF
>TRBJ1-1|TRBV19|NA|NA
TGTGCCAGTAGTATAATGGCAGCGAGAGGTTCTGAAGCTTTCTTT
CASSIMAARGSEAFF
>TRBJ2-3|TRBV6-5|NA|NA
TGTGCCAGCAGTTACTCGGGTCCCTCCACAGATACGCAGTATTTT
CASSYSGPSTDTQYF
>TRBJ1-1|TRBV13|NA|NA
TGTGCCAGCAGCTTAGGCCAGGGCTTGAACACTGAAGCTTTCTTT
CASSLGQGLNTEAFF
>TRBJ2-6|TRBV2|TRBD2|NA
TGTGCCAGCAGGGGGACTAGTTCTGGGGCCAACGTCCTGACTTTC
CASRGTSSGANVLTF
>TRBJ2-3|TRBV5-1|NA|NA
TGCGCCAGCAGCTCTTGGTTGAGCGGAGATCACACAGATACGCAGTATTTT
CASSSWLSGDHTDTQYF
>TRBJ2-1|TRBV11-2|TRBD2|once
TGTGCCAGCAGCTTAGATGGCGGGGGGGGCTACAATGAGCAGTTCTTC
CASSLDGGGGYNEQFF
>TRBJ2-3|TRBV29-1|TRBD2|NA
TGCAGCGTGAATATGCCCGGGACTACCGTTAGCACAGATACGCAGTATTTT
CSVNMPGTTVSTDTQYF
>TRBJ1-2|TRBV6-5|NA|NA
TGTGCCAGCAGTTACACGGCTAACTATGGCTACACCTTC
CASSYTANYGYTF
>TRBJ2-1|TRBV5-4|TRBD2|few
TGTGCCAGCAGTGCGGGAGGGCCGGGAAATGAGCAGTTCTTC
CASSAGGPGNEQFF
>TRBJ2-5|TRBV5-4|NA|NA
TGTGCCAGCAGCTTGGGGGGGCGGGGTGGAGAGACCCAGTACTTC
CASSLGGRGGETQYF
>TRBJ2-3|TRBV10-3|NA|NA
TGTGCCATCGCCTCGGGGCCGGACTTGTCCACAGATACGCAGTATTTT
CAIASGPDLSTDTQYF
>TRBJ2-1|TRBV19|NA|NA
TGTGCCAGTAGTTTGGGGGCTTACAATGAGCAGTTCTTC
CASSLGAYNEQFF
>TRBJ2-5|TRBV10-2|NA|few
TGCGCCAGCAGCCCCCAAGAGACCCAGTACTTC
CASSPQETQYF
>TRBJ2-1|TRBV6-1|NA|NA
TGTGCCAGCAGATGGGAGGTGAGCAATGAGCAGTTCTTC
CASRWEVSNEQFF
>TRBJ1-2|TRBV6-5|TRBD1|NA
TGTGCCAGCAGTTACTCGACCGGGACAGGGACCTATGGCTACACCTTC
CASSYSTGTGTYGYTF
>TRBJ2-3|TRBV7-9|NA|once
TGTGCCAGCAGCTTTTGGTCGTTCAGGGACCCAGATACGCAGTATTTT
CASSFWSFRDPDTQYF
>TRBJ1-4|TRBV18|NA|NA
TGTGCCAGCTCCCTCACCACGGTGGCAGCAGCTAATGAAAAACTGTTTTTT
CASSLTTVAAANEKLFF
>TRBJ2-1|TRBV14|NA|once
TGTGCCAGCAGCCAAGTCCGGAACAATGAGCAGTTCTTC
CASSQVRNNEQFF
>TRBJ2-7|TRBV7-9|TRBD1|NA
TGTGCCAGCAGCTTTGGGGACAGCCGCCGGGGAGAGCAGTACTTC
CASSFGDSRRGEQYF
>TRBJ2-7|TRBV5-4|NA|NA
TGTGCCAGCAGCTTGGACGCCGCTTACGAGCAGTACTTC
CASSLDAAYEQYF
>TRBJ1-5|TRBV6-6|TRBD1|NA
TGTGCCAGCAGTTTCGGACAGGGCAACCAGCCCCAGCATTTT
CASSFGQGNQPQHF
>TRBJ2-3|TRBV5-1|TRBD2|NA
TGCGCCAGCAGCTACGGGACTAGCGGGGGAGGGCCAGATACGCAGTATTTT
CASSYGTSGGGPDTQYF
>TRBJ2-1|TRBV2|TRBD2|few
TGTGCCAGCCGGGACTACTCCAATGAGCAGTTCTTC
CASRDYSNEQFF
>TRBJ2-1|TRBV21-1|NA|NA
TGTGCCAGCAGCAAAGGAGAGAGGGACTCGCCCCCCAATGAGCAGTTCTTC
CASSKGERDSPPNEQFF
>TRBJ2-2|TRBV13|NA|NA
TGTGCCAGCAGGCCCGGGACGATTAACACCGGGGAGCTGTTTTTT
CASRPGTINTGELFF
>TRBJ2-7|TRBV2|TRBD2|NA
TGTGCCAGCAGTGCGGGAGGGCCTTACGAGCAGTACTTC
CASSAGGPYEQYF
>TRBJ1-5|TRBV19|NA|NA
TGTGCCAGTAGTTCTACGTCTAGCAATCAGCCCCAGCATTTT
CASSSTSSNQPQHF
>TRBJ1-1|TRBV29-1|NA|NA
TGCAGCACACGGTCTCTGAACACTGAAGCTTTCTTT
CSTRSLNTEAFF
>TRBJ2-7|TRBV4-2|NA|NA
TGTGCCAGCAGCCAAGGGGGCAGTTCCTACGAGCAGTACTTC
CASSQGGSSYEQYF
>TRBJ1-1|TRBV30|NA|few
TGTGCCTGGAGTGAGGGGGGAATCCGCACTGAAGCTTTCTTT
CAWSEGGIRTEAFF
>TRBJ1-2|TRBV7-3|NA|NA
TGTGCCAGCAGCCCCCAACCCAACCGTGGGGGCTACACCTTC
CASSPQPNRGGYTF
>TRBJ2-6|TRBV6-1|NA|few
TGTGCCAGCAGTGAACAGGGGTCCGGGGCCAACGTCCTGACTTTC
CASSEQGSGANVLTF
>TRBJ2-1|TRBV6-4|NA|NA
TGTGCCAGCAGTGACTCTTACGGTGGGGGGAATGAGCAGTTCTTC
CASSDSYGGGNEQFF
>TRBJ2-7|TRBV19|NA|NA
TGTGCCAGTAGTATTAATGCCGCGGACGAGCAGTACTTC
CASSINAADEQYF
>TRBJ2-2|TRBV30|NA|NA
TGTGCCTGGAGTACAGGCCTGGGCACCGGGGAGCTGTTTTTT
CAWSTGLGTGELFF
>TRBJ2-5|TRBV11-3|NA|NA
TGTGCCAGCAGCCTCACGACTGAGGCCCAGTACTTC
CASSLTTEAQYF
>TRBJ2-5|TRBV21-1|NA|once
TGTGCCAGCAGCAATTCCAAATTGAGGGCGCAAGAGACCCAGTACTTC
CASSNSKLRAQETQYF
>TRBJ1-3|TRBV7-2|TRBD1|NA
TGTGCCAGCAGCTTAAGGGGCGGGACAGGCTCTGGAAACACCATATATTTT
CASSLRGGTGSGNTIYF
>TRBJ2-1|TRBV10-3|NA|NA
TGTGCCATCAGGGACCAGGTCGATGAGCAGTTCTTC
CAIRDQVDEQFF